This TCR beta chain stems from a study of blood T cells in healthy people across ages (dated by TCRdb to between 2015 and 2017). In terms of the full investigation: In model experiments, roughly one uniquely barcoded TCR beta cDNA molecule per two T cells was captured by template switching. Age-related changes in TCR beta repertoire diversity were measured in the study by deep sequencing normalized with unique cDNA molecular identifiers. The donors were split into four age groups: young (average about 16 years), middle-aged (nearly 40), aged (approximately 59) and long-lived (approximately 80). Two additional independent replicas of 1 million unique cDNA reads from the same blood draw were analyzed for two donors (one aged 18 to 30 and one aged 80 or older). To avoid experimental bias, donors of different ages were spread randomly across the sequencing lanes. Results the study describes overall, beyond this receptor: Observed TCR beta diversity correlated strongly with the percentage of naive T cells measured by flow cytometry. Compared with the aged group, the long-lived group had more naive CD4+ T cells, fewer expanded clones and increased TCR diversity, a pattern suggesting age selection. Donor CMV infection status was unknown, potentially confounding age-related changes in expanded clonotypes. As age increased, observed TCR beta diversity per million T cells dropped in a roughly linear way, and a significant reduction was already evident by age roughly 40. Bulk unsorted PBMC profiling prevented conclusive comparison of naive and antigen-experienced compartments. Estimates of total diversity based on one million sequenced T cells were regarded as lower bounds and as underestimates.

Spanning cysteine to phenylalanine, the CDR3 consists of 15 amino acids. Of the read, only the CDR3 DNA is kept; its 45 bases are in frame from base 1. V sheds 3 bases and J sheds 5 bases, leaving 15 bases between their ends. Donors were under 40 systemically healthy Caucasian individuals from Russia aged about 6 to 100 years. Around 9.8 milliliters of peripheral blood were collected from each donor into EDTA-treated Vacutainer tubes. Ficoll-Paque density-gradient centrifugation was used to isolate PBMCs, with at least 7 million per sample. Trizol reagent was used to extract total RNA from the PBMCs, yielding at least 5.5 micrograms per sample. For every donor, flow cytometry on a PBMC aliquot measured the percentage of naive CD45RAhigh/CD27high T cells. The library was made by 5' RACE. Sequenced using an Illumina HiSeq 2500. A second PCR of roughly 6 to 11 cycles was run with a J-beta primer mix and a sample-barcoded 5' primer. A template-switch 5' adaptor carrying 12 random nucleotides introduced a unique molecular identifier onto each TCR beta cDNA molecule. Each sample yielded at least 2.5 million CDR3-containing paired-end reads. First-strand cDNA synthesis was performed from all RNA using the Mint cDNA synthesis kit, with priming by a TRBC-specific oligonucleotide. After uracil-DNA glycosylase treatment, a first 18-cycle PCR used universal primers M1SS and BC2_uni_R on all cDNA. For the original study's pipeline: For normalization, 1 million high-quality reads were randomly selected from each sample, with every read carrying a distinct molecular identifier. Instead of being binned into consensus sequences, reads that shared molecular identifiers were thrown out. MiTCR, set to a Q25 quality threshold and the strictest error-elimination algorithm, was used for CDR3 identification, clonotype clustering and error correction. A nonparametric unseen species model with Euler transformation was used to estimate a lower bound on total TCR beta diversity. TCRdb redid the processing of the public reads, applying fastp at Q25 and MiXCR, and retained in-frame beta chains. For every CDR3 protein sequence, its rows merge into one entry that carries the most common genes and DNA. TCRdb, not the original authors, processed these V and J calls. The sample table contains more than 1 million distinct CDR3 sequences; only one count was recorded for more than 40% of them. The biggest ten clones account for approximately 17% of the sample.

As concerns this clonotype: The target of this receptor is not known. Base qualities were left out, and no much larger clone turns up one base away.

Recombination joined TRBV12-3 or TRBV12-4 with TRBJ2-3, with the D gene uncertain. The sample taken for sequencing was blood. This sequence was found in a woman in her fifties or sixties in good health. The DNA reads TGTGCCAGCAGTTTGCGCAACCGAGTAGGAGATACGCAGTATTTT. It encodes CASSLRNRVGDTQYF.